The rows below give T cell receptor beta chains drawn from one sample of a study of T cells expressing NK-cell markers. TCRdb derives one entry per CDR3 protein from the 5' RACE reads, leaving out DNA. The repertoire shows hundreds of thousands of distinct CDR3 sequences; the top ten hold 4% to 4.5%. Sequencing used blood T cells: a sorted CD56 or NKG2C T cell subset, CD4+ or CD8+ T cells, or bulk PBMC T cells (not recorded which). These receptors originate from a woman between 18 and 70 years old in good health. Each CDR3 is given with its conserved first and last residue. Each record gives: V gene, J gene, CDR3 length, CDR3 protein.

TRBV20-1	TRBJ1-2	15	CSAPQTEPGRRIHTF
TRBV7-3	TRBJ2-6	19	CASSPRTGGDFSGANVLTF
TRBV5-1	TRBJ2-7	15	CASSLWTGGPNEQYF
TRBV29-1	TRBJ1-3	13	CSVIASSGNTIYF
TRBV6-6	TRBJ1-2	13	CATTRAVNYGYTF
TRBV18	TRBJ2-1	16	CASSPFSGRPDNEQFF
TRBV4-1	TRBJ2-3	17	CASSFQARGGPEDTQYF
TRBV6-1	TRBJ1-5	15	CASRSTGNDGQPQHF
TRBV20-1	TRBJ2-5	15	CSAEPSRRAGETQYF
TRBV12-3/TRBV12-4	TRBJ2-3	11	CASSTGVRPYF
TRBV7-2	TRBJ2-7	14	CASSATQGGYEQYF
TRBV11-2	TRBJ2-5	19	CASSLGVGTSGGLQETQYF
TRBV2	TRBJ1-1	11	CASSDLRAAFF
TRBV6-1	TRBJ1-6	15	CASSKWEAYNSPLHF
TRBV20-1	TRBJ2-1	15	CSSAPPLSSYNEQFF
TRBV5-1	TRBJ2-2	16	CASSLEVTSTTGELFF
TRBV20-1	TRBJ2-7	15	CSARDMTQRNYEQYF
TRBV20-1	TRBJ2-7	14	CSALERGSPYEQYF
TRBV7-2	TRBJ2-3	15	CASSKGGEGTDTQYF
TRBV4-1	TRBJ2-3	15	CASSQDRLSGDTQYF
TRBV12-3/TRBV12-4	TRBJ2-6	15	CASRSYSVGANVLTF
TRBV19	TRBJ2-2	13	CASSKFRTGELFF
TRBV2	TRBJ1-1	11	CASSETGAAFF
TRBV6-6	TRBJ1-2	13	CASRQVINYGYTF
TRBV5-1	TRBJ2-3	15	CASSQRAPSTDTQYF
TRBV10-2	TRBJ2-7	14	CASSDGGGSYEQYF
TRBV18	TRBJ2-6	17	CASSPPNQGSGANVLTF
TRBV4-3	TRBJ2-1	15	CASSQDEVAYNEQFF
TRBV18	TRBJ2-3	15	CASSPAGLRTDTQYF
TRBV2	TRBJ2-1	13	CASSEDRGSEQFF
TRBV29-1	TRBJ2-7	11	CSVGRGREQYF
TRBV5-1	TRBJ2-1	13	CASSLKGDDEQFF
TRBV20-1	TRBJ1-1	12	CSGDRGTAEAFF
TRBV5-1	TRBJ2-1	15	CASSLNAGGLNEQFF
TRBV20-1	TRBJ1-1	15	CSARDYFDSSNGAFF
TRBV4-2	TRBJ2-5	13	CASSPAHGETQYF
TRBV24-1	TRBJ2-3	16	CATSGRLAGVADTQYF
TRBV4-1	TRBJ1-4	16	CASSQDPVGREVKLFF
TRBV10-3	TRBJ2-6	15	CAIRGGGEGANVLTF
TRBV3-1	TRBJ2-4	16	CASSHRFGTGGNIQYF
TRBV9	TRBJ2-1	14	CASSCDQSYNEQFF
TRBV29-1	TRBJ2-1	13	CSAGLAGWNEQFF
TRBV28	TRBJ1-5	14	CASSPLASNQPQHF
TRBV14	TRBJ2-2	16	CASSQVVNSYTGELFF
TRBV20-1	TRBJ2-1	14	CSAPDTNHYNEQFF
TRBV18	TRBJ2-4	18	CASSPPRLAGGDKNIQYF
TRBV9	TRBJ2-3	13	CASSPNSADTQYF
TRBV27	TRBJ1-2	12	CASSSAGYGYTF
TRBV6-1	TRBJ1-2	14	CASRGQGTNYGYTF
TRBV11-1	TRBJ2-6	19	CASRTLAGVPSSGANVLTF
TRBV2	TRBJ1-6	12	CASTQGWSPLHF
TRBV28	TRBJ2-7	11	CASVKGGQQYF
TRBV6-1	TRBJ2-1	15	CASIRDRVGYNEQFF
TRBV18	TRBJ2-3	11	CASSPLDTQYF
TRBV29-1	TRBJ1-2	12	CSVDDTRDGYTF